This TCR beta chain was captured in a study of blood T cell repertoires in COVID-19. Study overall: Samples taken during acute and convalescent COVID-19 were collected in the United States, Italy and Spain. The analysed material was cDNA or gDNA that came from T cells, B-cell-depleted T cells, or PBMCs.

Per the authors' pipeline: Reference gene primers were amplified, and this amplification served to estimate nucleated cell counts. The data were produced by immunoSEQ multiplex PCR, yet TCRdb's version contains in-frame clones alone and is incomplete. V and J calls and clone size are as listed in that table; D and trimming were resolved from the DNA. The sample carries some 100,000 clones, around 90% recorded once. In this sample, this clone turned up once. This CDR3 spans 14 amino acids. Germline V gene lookup returns CDR1 SGHRS and CDR2 YFSETQ. V was pared by 2 bases and J by 4 bases, with 5 bases of the junction left unmatched.

This chain links TRBV5-1 with TRBJ1-2; TRBD1 agrees at 7 bases. The TCR was taken from a woman aged 55-70 years with acute or convalescent COVID-19. Input material: peripheral blood. The CDR3 region has the DNA TGCGCCAGCAGCTTAACAGGGGAGGCCTATGGCTACACCTTC. It encodes CASSLTGEAYGYTF. The full variable domain, with the rest looked up from reference TRBV5-1 and TRBJ1-2, is KAGVTQTPRYLIKTRGQQVTLSCSPISGHRSVSWYQQTPGQGLQFLFEYFSETQRNKGNFPGRFSGRQFSNSRSEMNVSTLELGDSALYLCASSLTGEAYGYTFGSGTRLTVV.